This T cell receptor beta chain derives from a study of blood T cell repertoires in COVID-19. Overall study context: Acute and convalescent COVID-19 specimens originated in the United States, Italy and Spain.

In the authors' methods: Nucleated cell number was recorded as an estimate derived from reference gene primer amplification. Clones were read by immunoSEQ multiplex PCR, and TCRdb kept only the in-frame ones, dropping some. That table furnishes V, J and clone size, whereas the DNA furnished D and trimming. The sample lists about 320,000 clones, 85% occurring once. The participants were between roughly 18 and 89 years old and came from 24 US areas. Cohorts were determined from participant-reported clinical history. This TCR derives from a woman between 25 and 40 years old who had been exposed to COVID-19. Sequenced input: PBMCs or T cells enriched from blood (not recorded which).

As DNA, the CDR3 is TGCGCCAGCAGGATACTAACAGGGTACCAAGAGACCCAGTACTTC. Protein: CASRILTGYQETQYF. The J gene is TRBJ2-5, the V gene TRBV5-1, with D possibly matching TRBD1 (6 bases). Germline values: CDR1 SGHRS, CDR2 YFSETQ. The CDR3 totals 15 residues. V was shortened by 5 bases and J by 0 bases, with 14 bases between the two germline ends.